One sample yielded the 17 T cell receptor beta chains listed below, sequenced in a study of shared clonotypes between healthy human individuals. The naive CD8 subset, CD45RO-negative cells positively selected for CCR7, excluded terminally differentiated effector memory CD45RA+ cells. The repertoire was sequenced with immunoSEQ multiplex PCR; TCRdb's copy has only in-frame clones and lacks some. The sample holds around 1.9 million clones; 90% to 95% are singletons and the top ten take approximately 1.7%. The specimen sequenced was naive CD8+ T cells from PBMCs. The receptors were sampled from a man aged 18 to 29 in good health. Some clones in this sample may be carry-over from other donors' samples.

V is TRBV19 and J is TRBJ2-5; weak D call: TRBD2 (6 bases). The CDR3 length is 13 residues. CDR1 is LNHDA and CDR2 is SQIVND in the germline V gene (reference sequence). Trimming shortened V by 5 bases and J by 14 bases, and 21 bases separated the two germline ends. Here the CDR3 reads CASSVTPGTEKYF. The DNA for the CDR3 is TGTGCCAGTAGTGTCACACCGGGGACTGAGAAATACTTC.

The chain has TRBV19 and TRBJ2-1; TRBD2 agrees at 9 bases. The ends lost 5 bases at V and 3 bases at J; junction bases unmatched: 2. From germline, CDR1 is LNHDA and CDR2 SQIVND (reference sequence). This CDR3 spans 14 amino acids. This chain's CDR3 is CASSVTSGYNEQFF. CDR3 DNA sequence: TGTGCCAGTAGTGTGACTAGCGGCTACAATGAGCAGTTCTTC.

The V gene is TRBV4-3, the J gene TRBJ2-7; 9 nucleotides match TRBD1. The CDR3 extends over 16 amino acids. Germline V lookup: CDR1 LGHNA, CDR2 YSLEER. J lost 5 bases, V lost 3 bases, and 11 bases had no gene match. CDR3 DNA: TGCGCCAGCAGCCATGGGCAGGGACAGGGAGTCCACGAGCAGTACTTC. This codes for CASSHGQGQGVHEQYF.

The chain recombines TRBV27 with TRBJ2-7; D tentatively reads TRBD1 or TRBD2 (5 bases each). The CDR3 spans 15 residues. Germline CDR1 reads MNHEY; CDR2 reads SMNVEV (reference sequence). V gave up 6 bases and J gave up 1 base, with 16 bases separating them. DNA of the CDR3: TGTGCCAGCAGCCTGTCGGACACGGGATCCTACGAGCAGTACTTC. Translation: CASSLSDTGSYEQYF.

The V and J genes are TRBV4-2 and TRBJ2-3; TRBD2 is a possible D gene (5 bases). The CDR3 sequence is 16 residues long. Germline V CDR1 and CDR2: LGHNA, YNFKEQ. V was pared by 5 bases and J by 0 bases, with 15 bases between. The CDR3 is CASSELPAVSTDTQYF. For the CDR3, the DNA is TGTGCCAGCAGCGAACTTCCAGCGGTTAGCACAGATACGCAGTATTTT.

Details on this clone: The same CDR3 also results from other DNA sequences found in this sample. V usage is TRBV13 and J usage is TRBJ2-7; D is unclear. The V end lost 5 bases, the J end lost 0 bases, and 5 bases lay between the germline ends. Germline V gives CDR1 PRHDT, CDR2 FYEKMQ (reference sequence). The CDR3 length is 12 residues. The CDR3 DNA follows: TGTGCCAGCAGCGGATCCTCCTACGAGCAGTACTTC. This translates into CASSGSSYEQYF.

The chain uses TRBV5-1 and TRBJ2-1; the D gene is possibly TRBD1 (6 bases). Trimming left V 4 bases short and J 2 bases short, with 22 bases between. The CDR3 runs to 18 residues. Germline V CDR1 and CDR2: SGHRS, YFSETQ. CDR3 amino acids: CASSRAPQQGVTYNEQFF. The CDR3 bases are TGCGCCAGCAGCCGTGCCCCCCAACAGGGAGTAACCTACAATGAGCAGTTCTTC.

This chain joins TRBV7-9 and TRBJ2-7; the match to TRBD1 covers 10 bases. V shed 6 bases and J 6 bases; nucleotides not matched to a gene: 14. The CDR3 has 16 residues. Germline V gene data show CDR1 as SEHNR and CDR2 as FQNEAQ (reference sequence). CDR3 amino acids: CASSPAGQGLLGEQYF. DNA of the CDR3: TGTGCCAGCAGTCCCGCGGGACAGGGGTTGTTGGGCGAGCAGTACTTC.

This chain links TRBV10-3 with TRBJ2-1, with 9 positions matching TRBD1. Germline CDR1 and CDR2: ENHRY and SYGVKD. This CDR3 comprises 18 residues. Trimming took 4 bases from V and 3 from J; bases not matched to a gene: 13. CDR3 nucleotides: TGTGCCATCAGTGGTTCACGGGACAGGGTATACTACTACAATGAGCAGTTCTTC. It codes for CAISGSRDRVYYYNEQFF.

The CDR3 sequence: CASSLEGGRSYEQYF. The CDR3 nucleotides read TGTGCCAGCAGCTTAGAGGGCGGGCGATCCTACGAGCAGTACTTC. V gene TRBV7-2 combines with J gene TRBJ2-7, with D tentatively TRBD2 (5 bases). Trimming left V 1 base short and J 1 base short, with 11 bases between. Germline CDR1 reads SGHTA; CDR2 reads FQGNSA. The CDR3 covers 15 residues.

V usage is TRBV9 and J usage is TRBJ1-2; maybe TRBD1 (6 bases). V was shortened by 3 bases and J by 8 bases, with 23 bases between the two germline ends. CDR3 size: 16 residues. The germline gives CDR1 SGDLS, CDR2 YYNGEE. CDR3 residues: CASSGRRVTDSYGYTF. The DNA of the CDR3 is TGTGCCAGCAGCGGTCGTCGGGTTACGGACAGTTACGGCTACACCTTC.

The CDR3 region has the DNA TGTGCCAGCAGTTTAGGCGGTCCTCATCAGCCCCAGCATTTT. This codes for CASSLGGPHQPQHF. This chain uses TRBV27 with TRBJ1-5; the D is unclear. The CDR3 runs 14 residues. Trimming took off 2 bases at V and 5 bases at J, with 10 bases between the two ends. CDR1 MNHEY and CDR2 SMNVEV come from the germline V gene (reference sequence).

The chain joins TRBV7-9 to TRBJ2-7; D is tentatively TRBD1 or TRBD2 (5 bases each). Per germline, CDR1 SEHNR and CDR2 FQNEAQ (reference sequence). V was cut by 4 bases and J by 1 base, with 17 bases left in between. This CDR3 has 16 residues. DNA of the CDR3: TGTGCCAGCAGCTCGCCGGATGGGTGGGGGTCCTACGAGCAGTACTTC. Protein product: CASSSPDGWGSYEQYF.

The V gene is TRBV7-9, the J gene TRBJ2-7; the D gene is possibly TRBD1 (7 bases). V was clipped by 8 bases and J by 4 bases, with 15 bases between them. Germline CDR1 SEHNR, CDR2 FQNEAQ (reference sequence). This CDR3 is built from 13 residues. The CDR3 DNA follows: TGTGCCAGCCTGGCCAGGGGGGCTTACGAGCAGTACTTC. Translating gives CASLARGAYEQYF.

J is TRBJ1-1 and V is TRBV7-2, with TRBD1 matching 7 bases. The CDR3 is made up of 14 amino acids. Germline trimming cut 4 bases from V and 3 bases from J; bases unmatched to any gene: 5. The V gene's germline CDR1 is SGHTA and CDR2 FQGNSA. CDR3 DNA sequence: TGTGCCAGCAGCTACCCAGGGGGTGACACTGAAGCTTTCTTT. Translated: CASSYPGGDTEAFF.

CDR3 region: CASSVDSSGSYNEQFF. The CDR3 DNA is TGTGCCAGCAGCGTAGATAGTAGCGGGAGTTATAATGAGCAGTTCTTC. The rearrangement joins TRBV9 to TRBJ2-1, with 9 nucleotides matching TRBD2. V lost 0 bases, J lost 7 bases, and 8 bases stayed unmatched. There are 16 residues in the CDR3. The germline CDR1 and CDR2 sequences are SGDLS and YYNGEE.

In this sample, this clone turned up once. This sequence joins TRBV18 and TRBJ1-1; 8 nucleotides match TRBD1. CDR1 and CDR2 (germline): KGHSH, LQKENI. CDR3 length equals 15 residues. V trimming: 3 bases; J trimming: 4 bases; junction bases outside the gene matches: 7. The chain's CDR3 is CASSPSQGAGTEAFF. In nucleotides, the CDR3 is TGTGCCAGCTCACCGTCGCAGGGGGCTGGCACTGAAGCTTTCTTT.